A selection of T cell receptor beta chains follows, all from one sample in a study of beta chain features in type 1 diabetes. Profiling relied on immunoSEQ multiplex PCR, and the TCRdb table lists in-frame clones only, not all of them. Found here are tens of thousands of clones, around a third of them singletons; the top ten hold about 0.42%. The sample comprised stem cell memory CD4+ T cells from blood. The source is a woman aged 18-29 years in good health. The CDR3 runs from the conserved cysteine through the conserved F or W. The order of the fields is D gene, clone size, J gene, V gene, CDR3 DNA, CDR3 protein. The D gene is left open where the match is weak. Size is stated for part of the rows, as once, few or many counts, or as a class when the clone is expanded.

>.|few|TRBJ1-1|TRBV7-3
TGTGCCAGCAGCTCAGGGGCGGGGAACACTGAAGCTTTCTTT
CASSSGAGNTEAFF
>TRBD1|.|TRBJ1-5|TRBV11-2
TGTGCCAGCAGCATGGGACAGGGGGATCAGCCCCAGCATTTT
CASSMGQGDQPQHF
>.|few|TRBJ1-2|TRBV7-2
TGTGCCAGCAGCCGCCGTTGGACAGCCGGCTACACCTTC
CASSRRWTAGYTF
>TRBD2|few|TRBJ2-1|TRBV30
TGTGCCTGGAGTGTACGGCTAGCGGGGCCCAATGAGCAGTTCTTC
CAWSVRLAGPNEQFF
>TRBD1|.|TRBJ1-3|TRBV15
TGTGCCACCAGCACCGGGACAGAGTGGGGAAACACCATATATTTT
CATSTGTEWGNTIYF
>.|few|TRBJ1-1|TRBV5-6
TGTGCCAGCAGCACGCCCGGGGTCACTGAAGCTTTCTTT
CASSTPGVTEAFF
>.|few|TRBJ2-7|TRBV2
TGTGCCAGCAGTCTCTACCAACAGCAGTACTTC
CASSLYQQQYF
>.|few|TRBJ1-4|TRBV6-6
TGTGCCAGCAGTCTAAGCGAAAAACTGTTTTTT
CASSLSEKLFF
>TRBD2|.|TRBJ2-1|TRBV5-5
TGTGCCAGCAGCTGGGACTACCCATCGGAGCAGTTCTTC
CASSWDYPSEQFF
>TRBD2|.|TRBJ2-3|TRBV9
TGTGCCAGCAGCGCGACAAGGGAGGGGACAGATACGCAGTATTTT
CASSATREGTDTQYF
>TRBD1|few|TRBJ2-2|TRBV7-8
TGTGCCAGCAGCCCTCGGCTGGGACAGGGAAAGACCGGGGAGCTGTTTTTT
CASSPRLGQGKTGELFF
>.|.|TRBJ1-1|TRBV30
TGTGCCTGGCAAACGGGAACTGAAGCTTTCTTT
CAWQTGTEAFF
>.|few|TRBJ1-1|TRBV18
TGTGCCAGCTCACCCTCGACAGGCGTGGACACTGAAGCTTTCTTT
CASSPSTGVDTEAFF
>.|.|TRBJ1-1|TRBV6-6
TGTGCCACCGAGGACAGAAGCATGAACACTGAAGCTTTCTTT
CATEDRSMNTEAFF
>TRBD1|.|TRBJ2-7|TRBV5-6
TGTGCCAGCAGCTTGGGACAGGGAATTCCCTACGAGCAGTACTTC
CASSLGQGIPYEQYF
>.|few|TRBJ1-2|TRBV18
TGTGCCAGCTCACCAATCCCAGGGGTGGACTATGGCTACACCTTC
CASSPIPGVDYGYTF
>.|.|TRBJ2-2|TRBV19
TGTGCCACCTCGCCGCCAGGGAACACCGGGGAGCTGTTTTTT
CATSPPGNTGELFF
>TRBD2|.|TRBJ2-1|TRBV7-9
TGTGCCAGCAGCCCCCGAGAGCGGGGGCTCAATGAGCAGTTCTTC
CASSPRERGLNEQFF
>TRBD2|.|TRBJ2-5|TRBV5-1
TGCGCCAGCAGCTCCAGCGGGAATCAAGAGACCCAGTACTTC
CASSSSGNQETQYF
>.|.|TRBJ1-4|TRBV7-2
TGTGCCAGCAGCTTAGACCGGGAACTACGCGAAAAACTGTTTTTT
CASSLDRELREKLFF
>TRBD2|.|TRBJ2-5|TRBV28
TGTGCCAGCAGTTCCCTTCCTAGCGGGAGTTGGGAGACCCAGTACTTC
CASSSLPSGSWETQYF
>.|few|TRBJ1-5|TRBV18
TGTGCCAGCTCACCAAAGGGTTTGCAGGGGAACAATCAGCCCCAGCATTTT
CASSPKGLQGNNQPQHF
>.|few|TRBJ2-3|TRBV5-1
TGCGCCAGCAGGATACAGGGAACGAGCACAGATACGCAGTATTTT
CASRIQGTSTDTQYF
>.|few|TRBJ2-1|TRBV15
TGTGCCACCAGCAGAGATGGAGGTGGCCACAATGAGCAGTTCTTC
CATSRDGGGHNEQFF
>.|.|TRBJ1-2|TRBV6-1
TGTGCCAGCAGTGAAGCCGGGCGGGGAGGTGGCTACACCTTC
CASSEAGRGGGYTF
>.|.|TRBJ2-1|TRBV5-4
TGTGCCAGCAGGCGCGACAGGTCGGGGTACAATGAGCAGTTCTTC
CASRRDRSGYNEQFF